Each of the 4 T cell receptor beta chains below was sequenced from the same sample in a study of vaccination and CD4 T cells after COVID-19. Antigens for these TCRs are unknown. Cultured CD4+ T cell DNA underwent sequencing with the Oncomine TCR Beta short-read assay. TCRdb itself ran the PCR reads through MiXCR, one entry per CDR3 protein. The data show about 5,500 distinct CDR3 sequences, around 64% seen once. The treatment here: approximately 10-day PBMC culture with coronavirus spike peptide pools or control peptides (ViraFEST assay). The sequenced sample consisted of CD4+ T cells from blood, cultured in vitro. The receptors were sampled from a human donor who had recovered from COVID-19.

This clonotype is classed as medium-sized. This chain links TRBV6-1 with TRBJ2-7, with 12 bases fitting TRBD2. Germline CDR1 reads MNHNS; CDR2 reads SASEGT. The length of the CDR3 is 17 residues. V trimming: 5 bases; J trimming: 2 bases; junction bases outside the gene matches: 10. Here the CDR3 reads CASSQTSGGIPPYEQYF. The CDR3 DNA reads as TGTGCCAGCAGTCAAACTAGCGGGGGGATTCCACCCTACGAGCAGTACTTC.

This clonotype was detected a few times. The rearrangement joins TRBV20-1 to TRBJ2-6; 8 bases are a match to TRBD1. In germline, CDR1 is DFQATT, CDR2 SNEGSKA (reference sequence). The CDR3 length is 16 residues. J lost 0 bases, V lost 5 bases, and 6 bases had no gene match. The CDR3 bases are TGCAGTGCTCAGGGGGCGCGGGGCTCTGGGGCCAACGTCCTGACTTTC. Protein: CSAQGARGSGANVLTF.

This chain joins TRBV6-1 and TRBJ1-1; D ambiguous. The CDR3 is 13 residues long. Germline CDR1 reads MNHNS; CDR2 reads SASEGT. The V end lost 7 bases, the J end lost 1 base, and 10 bases lay between the germline ends. CDR3 sequence reads: CASTSGWNTEAFF. In DNA, the CDR3 is TGTGCCAGCACCTCTGGGTGGAACACTGAAGCTTTCTTT.

Regarding this clonotype: Lacking the conserved final phenylalanine or tryptophan, this CDR3 likely reflects a read error. This sequence joins TRBV7-9 and TRBJ1-2, with TRBD1 matching over 12 bases. V dropped 5 bases and J dropped 8; count of bases not matched to a gene: 21. This CDR3 contains 19 residues. Germline V gene lookup returns CDR1 SEHNR and CDR2 FQNEAQ (reference sequence). Here the CDR3 reads CASSHDPWDRGPPARGYTS. The CDR3 DNA reads as TGTGCCAGCAGCCACGATCCTTGGGACAGGGGGCCTCCGGCTAGAGGCTACACCTCC.